This is a list of T cell receptor beta chains from one sample in a study of multiple sclerosis patients with progressive multifocal leukoencephalopathy. This table comes from immunoSEQ multiplex PCR, and its TCRdb copy is limited to in-frame clones, with some not included. The repertoire has approximately 35,000 clones, more than 75% of them found once; the top ten carry under 4%. The sequences come from PBMCs, collected from a patient treated with natalizumab. Receptor source: a human donor with progressive multifocal leukoencephalopathy. The CDR3 runs from the conserved cysteine through the conserved F or W. D genes are given only for firm matches. The size of a clone is reported for some rows only, either as once, few or many, or as a class for expanded clones.

j_call v_call d_call clone_size cdr3_nt cdr3_aa
TRBJ2-7 TRBV5-1 NA once TGCGCCAGCAGCTTGAGTATGGGCGAGCAGTACTTC CASSLSMGEQYF
TRBJ1-1 TRBV7-2 TRBD1 NA TGTGCCAGCAGCTACCGGACAGGGGTGAACACTGAAGCTTTCTTT CASSYRTGVNTEAFF
TRBJ2-3 TRBV2 NA NA TGTGCCAGCAGTGACGACACAGATACGCAGTATTTT CASSDDTDTQYF
TRBJ2-1 TRBV28 NA NA TGTGCCACCGTCCAAAGCTCCTACAATGAGCAGTTCTTC CATVQSSYNEQFF
TRBJ1-2 TRBV15 NA few TGTGCCACCAGCAGAGAGAATCCCCTGGGGGGCTACACCTTC CATSRENPLGGYTF
TRBJ1-2 TRBV6-4 NA NA TGTGCCAGCAGTGAGGGTCAGGGTACAGCCTATGGCTACACCTTC CASSEGQGTAYGYTF
TRBJ2-2 TRBV10-3 TRBD2 NA TGTGCCACCAGCGGGAGGAACACCGGGGAGCTGTTTTTT CATSGRNTGELFF
TRBJ2-1 TRBV28 NA NA TGTGCCAGCAGACCCGAGGACAGCTACAATGAGCAGTTCTTC CASRPEDSYNEQFF
TRBJ1-2 TRBV7-2 NA NA TGTGCCAGCAGCCCCCCAGCGGTCTATGGCTACACCTTC CASSPPAVYGYTF
TRBJ2-7 TRBV28 NA NA TGTGCCAGCAGTTTATTAGCCCGCTACGAGCAGTACTTC CASSLLARYEQYF
TRBJ2-7 TRBV6-5 NA NA TGTGCCAGCAGTTACGGAGACTACACCTACGAGCAGTACTTC CASSYGDYTYEQYF
TRBJ2-1 TRBV5-4 TRBD2 NA TGTGCCAGCAGCTTAGGCAGCGGGAGCTCCTACAATGAGCAGTTCTTC CASSLGSGSSYNEQFF
TRBJ2-7 TRBV7-2 NA NA TGTGCCAGCAGCTTATTCCAGGCAGGGGGGAACGAGCAGTACTTC CASSLFQAGGNEQYF
TRBJ2-7 TRBV5-6 NA NA TGTGCCAGCAGCCCCCTTTCAGGGTACGAGCAGTACTTC CASSPLSGYEQYF
TRBJ2-3 TRBV28 NA NA TGTGCCAGCAGTCCCCGTGTTGGAGGTAGGGGCATCACAGATACGCAGTATTTT CASSPRVGGRGITDTQYF
TRBJ2-1 TRBV19 NA NA TGTGCCAGTAATACGGGAGACTCCTACAATGAGCAGTTCTTC CASNTGDSYNEQFF
TRBJ2-7 TRBV5-4 TRBD1 NA TGTGCCAGCAGCCTTGGGACAGGGGCCGCCGAGCAGTACTTC CASSLGTGAAEQYF
TRBJ2-1 TRBV5-4 NA NA TGTGCCAGCAGCCCTGACTCCCGCGGCTCCTACAATGAGCAGTTCTTC CASSPDSRGSYNEQFF
TRBJ1-1 TRBV11-2 NA NA TGTGCCAGCAGCTTGAGGGTGAACACTGAAGCTTTCTTT CASSLRVNTEAFF
TRBJ1-1 TRBV28 NA NA TGTGCCAGCACCTCTCGGTGGGGAGCTTTCTTT CASTSRWGAFF
TRBJ1-2 TRBV7-5 NA NA TGTGCCAGAAGCTTATTCGGCCCCTATGGCTACACCTTC CARSLFGPYGYTF
TRBJ1-3 TRBV25-1 NA once TGTGCCAGCAGTGAATCAGCCTCTGGAAACACCATATATTTT CASSESASGNTIYF
TRBJ1-1 TRBV21-1 NA NA TGTGCCAGCAGCAAAGACAGGTCCACTGAAGCTTTCTTT CASSKDRSTEAFF
TRBJ2-1 TRBV6-4 NA NA TGTGCCAGCAGTGAGGAGGGCACGGCCTCCTACAATGAGCAGTTCTTC CASSEEGTASYNEQFF